This T cell receptor (beta chain) was identified during a study of T cell responses to AZD1222 COVID-19 vaccine. Repertoires were generated with immunoSEQ multiplex PCR, while TCRdb's copy carries only in-frame clones and drops some. Of just under 90,000 clones in the sample, around 91% were seen once. Germline CDR1 reads MNHEY; CDR2 reads SMNVEV (reference sequence). The CDR3 runs to 13 residues. The V end lost 6 bases, the J end lost 2 bases, and 8 bases lay between the germline ends. The sample in question was peripheral blood, obtained 28 days after the second AZD1222 dose. This clonotype originated in an adult who received the AZD1222 COVID-19 vaccine. V usage is TRBV27 and J usage is TRBJ1-5; D remains ambiguous. CDR3 DNA: TGTGCCAGCAGCCCCGGCCGCAATCAGCCCCAGCATTTT. Amino acid sequence: CASSPGRNQPQHF.